This T cell receptor beta chain was sequenced during a study of blood T cell repertoires in COVID-19. Data came from immunoSEQ multiplex PCR; TCRdb stores just in-frame clones and leaves some out. The data contain 150,000 to 200,000 clones, roughly 90% of them singletons. CDR3 size: 17 residues. The V gene end was trimmed by 3 bases and the J gene end by 2 bases; junction bases not matched to a gene: 9. Per the germline V gene, CDR1 is SGHNT and CDR2 is YYREEE (reference sequence). Cohorts were assigned according to the clinical history that participants reported. Sequencing used PBMCs or T cells enriched from blood (not recorded which). The sequence came from a woman aged 18-29 years who had recovered from COVID-19. V and J are TRBV5-4 and TRBJ2-3; TRBD2 aligns across 10 bases. The CDR3 sequence: CASSSGTSAVFTDTQYF. The CDR3 DNA sequence: TGTGCCAGCAGCTCAGGGACTAGCGCCGTGTTCACAGATACGCAGTATTTT.